The rows below give T cell receptor beta chains drawn from one sample of a study of blood T cell repertoires in COVID-19. The data were produced by immunoSEQ multiplex PCR, yet TCRdb's version contains in-frame clones alone and is incomplete. The repertoire holds around 360,000 clones, approximately 84% seen once, with just under 3% in the top ten. The sequenced material came from PBMCs or T cells enriched from blood (not recorded which). The receptors here all came from a woman between 25 and 40 years old who had recovered from COVID-19. The CDR3 runs from the conserved cysteine through the conserved F or W. The order of the fields is D gene, clone size, V gene, J gene, CDR3 DNA, CDR3 protein. D genes are given only for firm matches. Size is stated for part of the rows, as once, few or many counts, or as a class when the clone is expanded.

>TRBD1|-|TRBV18|TRBJ2-2
TGTGCCAGCTCATTCGGACAGGCGAACACCGGGGAGCTGTTTTTT
CASSFGQANTGELFF
>-|-|TRBV30|TRBJ2-3
TGTGCCTGGAGCCCGACTAGCACAGATACGCAGTATTTT
CAWSPTSTDTQYF
>TRBD1|-|TRBV11-2|TRBJ1-1
TGTGCCAGCAGACAACAGGGGCACACTGAAGCTTTCTTT
CASRQQGHTEAFF
>TRBD2|-|TRBV4-2|TRBJ2-7
TGTGCCACCGCCGAGGGCCTAGCGGGCTACGAGCAGTACTTC
CATAEGLAGYEQYF
>-|once|TRBV20-1|TRBJ1-5
TGCAGTGCTAGTCTTATCTCGCGGCCCCAGCATTTT
CSASLISRPQHF
>TRBD1|-|TRBV5-1|TRBJ2-5
TGCGCCAGCAGCTCTTGGACAGGGGAGACCCAGTACTTC
CASSSWTGETQYF
>-|-|TRBV4-1|TRBJ2-1
TGCGCCAGCAGCAACCGAGCGGAAAACTCCTACAATGAGCAGTTCTTC
CASSNRAENSYNEQFF
>-|-|TRBV15|TRBJ2-3
TGTGCCACCAGCAGAGTGCAGACAGATACGCAGTATTTT
CATSRVQTDTQYF
>-|few|TRBV5-4|TRBJ1-1
TGTGCCAGCAGCTTTGGGAGGGGCGCGGACACTGAAGCTTTCTTT
CASSFGRGADTEAFF
>TRBD2|-|TRBV2|TRBJ2-7
TGTGCCAGCAGCCTTACTAGCGGGAGGAGGGAGCAGTACTTC
CASSLTSGRREQYF
>-|-|TRBV21-1|TRBJ2-4
TGTGCCAGCAGCAAAGGGGGGGGTAAAAACATTCAGTACTTC
CASSKGGGKNIQYF
>TRBD2|few|TRBV5-1|TRBJ2-2
TGCGCCAGCACCCGGACTAGCGGGAGTAGGACCGGGGAGCTGTTTTTT
CASTRTSGSRTGELFF
>TRBD2|-|TRBV2|TRBJ2-3
TGTGCCAGCAGGAGGCCCTCGGGACTAGCGAGCACAGATACGCAGTATTTT
CASRRPSGLASTDTQYF
>-|once|TRBV3-1/TRBV3-2|TRBJ2-5
TGTGCCAGCAGCCAAGATCCGACTCGCCCCTTGAGGGAAGAGACCCAGTACTTC
CASSQDPTRPLREETQYF
>TRBD2|-|TRBV3-1/TRBV3-2|TRBJ2-7
TGTGCCAGCAGCCACGCCGGGACTAGCGGGGCCTACGAGCAGTACTTC
CASSHAGTSGAYEQYF
>-|-|TRBV9|TRBJ2-7
TGTGCCAACATAACCCTCTACGAGCAGTACTTC
CANITLYEQYF
>-|-|TRBV28|TRBJ2-5
TGTGCCAGCAGGCTTCGCGCACTGGAAGAGACCCAGTACTTC
CASRLRALEETQYF
>-|-|TRBV27|TRBJ2-3
TGTGCCAGCAGTGAGAGACTGAGGCCTAGCACAGATACGCAGTATTTT
CASSERLRPSTDTQYF
>-|-|TRBV14|TRBJ2-1
TGTGCCAGCAGCCGCGTACCCCCGCGGGCCCACTCCTACAATGAGCAGTTCTTC
CASSRVPPRAHSYNEQFF
>TRBD1|-|TRBV5-4|TRBJ2-7
TGTGCCAGCAGTCGCCAGGGGGTCGTGTCCTACGAGCAGTACTTC
CASSRQGVVSYEQYF
>-|-|TRBV6-5|TRBJ2-2
TGTGCCGGCGGGGTTGGGGGAAGGGACACCGGGGAGCTGTTTTTT
CAGGVGGRDTGELFF
>TRBD2|-|TRBV2|TRBJ2-1
TGTGCCAGCAGTGGGGGGCGGGGGGTAGCCAATGAGCAGTTCTTC
CASSGGRGVANEQFF
>TRBD1|-|TRBV6-5|TRBJ1-1
TGTGCCAGCAGAGGACAGGGGGCAATGAACACTGAAGCTTTCTTT
CASRGQGAMNTEAFF
>-|-|TRBV2|TRBJ1-1
TGTGCCAGCAGTGAAGCGGCAGGGTGGACTGAAGCTTTCTTT
CASSEAAGWTEAFF
>TRBD1|-|TRBV27|TRBJ2-6
TGTGCCAGCCGACAGGGCTCTGGGGCCAACGTCCTGACTTTC
CASRQGSGANVLTF
>TRBD2|-|TRBV6-4|TRBJ2-1
TGTGCCAGCAGTGACGGACTAGCGGGGGGGCATGAGCAGTTCTTC
CASSDGLAGGHEQFF
>-|few|TRBV27|TRBJ1-2
TGTGCCAGCAGTTTATTCAACTTAAACTATGGCTACACCTTC
CASSLFNLNYGYTF
>TRBD1|-|TRBV30|TRBJ1-2
TGTGCCTGGAGCGCAGGGGGCTTAAAGGGCTACACCTTC
CAWSAGGLKGYTF
>TRBD1|-|TRBV4-2|TRBJ1-4
TGTGCCAGCAGCCGAGAGACAGGGTCCCTATTCGAAAAACTGTTTTTT
CASSRETGSLFEKLFF
>-|-|TRBV2|TRBJ2-3
TGTGCCAGCAGTGAAGGGGAGGCCAGGCATACGCAGTATTTT
CASSEGEARHTQYF
>-|-|TRBV7-2|TRBJ1-4
TGTGCCAGCAGCCTAGGACAGCCTAATGAAAAACTGTTTTTT
CASSLGQPNEKLFF
>TRBD2|-|TRBV28|TRBJ2-7
TGTGCCAGCAGTTTACGCAATTGGGAGGGGCACTACGAGCAGTACTTC
CASSLRNWEGHYEQYF
>-|-|TRBV12-3/TRBV12-4|TRBJ1-1
TGTGCCAGCAGTTTGCTAAACACTGAAGCTTTCTTT
CASSLLNTEAFF
>TRBD1|-|TRBV25-1|TRBJ1-5
TGTGCCAGCAGCCCGCCCGGGACAGGGCCCCATAGCAATCAGCCCCAGCATTTT
CASSPPGTGPHSNQPQHF
>TRBD1|-|TRBV28|TRBJ1-1
TGTGCCAGCAGACTGGACAGGGGGCTGGAGGCTTTCTTT
CASRLDRGLEAFF
>-|-|TRBV29-1|TRBJ1-4
TGCAGCGCCGGGGGTGGCCCTGGCGAAAAACTGTTTTTT
CSAGGGPGEKLFF
>-|-|TRBV7-2|TRBJ1-1
TGTGCCAGCAGCTGGTCCCAGGGGATGACTGAAGCTTTCTTT
CASSWSQGMTEAFF
>-|-|TRBV28|TRBJ1-5
TGTGCCAGCAGTGGCGGGAGTTCGGGTCAGCCCCAGCATTTT
CASSGGSSGQPQHF
>TRBD1|-|TRBV7-2|TRBJ2-2
TGTGCCAGCAGCCCCCGGACGCTGACAGGGACGGCCGGGGAGCTGTTTTTT
CASSPRTLTGTAGELFF
>TRBD2|once|TRBV7-9|TRBJ2-2
TGTGCCAGCAGCCCAAGGGGACTAGCGGGAGGCACCGGGGAGCTGTTTTTT
CASSPRGLAGGTGELFF
>-|-|TRBV5-1|TRBJ2-2
TGCGCCAGCAGCTTCCCCCAGGGCAGCGGGGAGCTGTTTTTT
CASSFPQGSGELFF
>TRBD2|-|TRBV28|TRBJ2-7
TGTGCCAGCACCTCCGCAGGCCTGTTCCCCTCGACTAGCGAGAGCTCCTACGAGCAGTACTTC
CASTSAGLFPSTSESSYEQYF
>TRBD2|-|TRBV28|TRBJ2-1
TGTGCCAGCAAACACCCGACTAGCGGGAGGGCTGGTGAGCAGTTCTTC
CASKHPTSGRAGEQFF
>TRBD1|-|TRBV4-1|TRBJ1-2
TGCGCCAGCAGCCACGAGGGGGCGGCTAACTATGGCTACACCTTC
CASSHEGAANYGYTF
>-|-|TRBV30|TRBJ2-6
TGTGCCTGGGGCTATACCTCTGGGGCCAACGTCCTGACTTTC
CAWGYTSGANVLTF
>TRBD2|-|TRBV18|TRBJ2-1
TGTGCCAGCTCAATTCTAGCGGGAGGCCATGAGCAGTTCTTC
CASSILAGGHEQFF
>-|-|TRBV13|TRBJ2-1
TGTGCCAGCAGCACTCGGGACTCCCCCTCCTACAATGAGCAGTTCTTC
CASSTRDSPSYNEQFF
>-|-|TRBV28|TRBJ2-7
TGTGCCACCAGAACAACGGGGAAGACCTTTCACGAGCAGTACTTC
CATRTTGKTFHEQYF